The source of this TCR beta chain is a study of blood T cells in healthy people across ages. Germline V CDR1 and CDR2: LGHNT, FRNRAP. V was cut by 0 bases and J by 9 bases, with 9 bases left in between. CDR3 length: 12 residues. The authors ran a second PCR of 7 to 11 cycles using a sample-barcoded 5' primer and a J-beta primer mix. A single record per CDR3 protein comes from TCRdb applying MiXCR to the 5' RACE reads. The sample gives 1.4 million to 1.5 million distinct CDR3 sequences, 40% to 50% of which show up once; less than 8% is in the top ten. V and J are TRBV12-5 and TRBJ2-7; D remains ambiguous. The sample comprised blood. The TCR originated in a woman under 30 in good health. CDR3 protein: CASGLVGYGQYF. CDR3 DNA: TGTGCTAGTGGTTTGGTAGGCTATGGGCAGTACTTC.